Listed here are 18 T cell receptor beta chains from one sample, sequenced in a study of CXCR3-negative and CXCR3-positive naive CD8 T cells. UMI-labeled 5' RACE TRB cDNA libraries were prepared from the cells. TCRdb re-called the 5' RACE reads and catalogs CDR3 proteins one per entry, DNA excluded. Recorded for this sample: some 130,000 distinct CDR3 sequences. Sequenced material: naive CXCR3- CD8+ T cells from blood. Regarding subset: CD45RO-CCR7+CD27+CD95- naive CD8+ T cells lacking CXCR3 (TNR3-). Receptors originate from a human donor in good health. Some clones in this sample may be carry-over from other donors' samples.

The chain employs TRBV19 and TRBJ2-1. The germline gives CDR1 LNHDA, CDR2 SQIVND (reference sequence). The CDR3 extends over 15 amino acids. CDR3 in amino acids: CATQSGGSSYNEQFF.

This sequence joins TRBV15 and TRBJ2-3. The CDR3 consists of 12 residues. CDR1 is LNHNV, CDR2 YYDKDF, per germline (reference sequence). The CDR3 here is CATSEITDTQYF.

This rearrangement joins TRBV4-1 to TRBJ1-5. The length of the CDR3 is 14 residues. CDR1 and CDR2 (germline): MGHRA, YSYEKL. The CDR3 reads CASSQMTANQPQHF.

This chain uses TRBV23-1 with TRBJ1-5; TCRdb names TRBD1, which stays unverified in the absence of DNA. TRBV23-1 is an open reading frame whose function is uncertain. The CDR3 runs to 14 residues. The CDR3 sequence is CASSQRTGNQPQHF.

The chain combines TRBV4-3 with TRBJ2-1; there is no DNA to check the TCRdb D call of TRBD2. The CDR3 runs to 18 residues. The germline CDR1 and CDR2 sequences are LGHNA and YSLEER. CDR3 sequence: CASSQERLGPSPYNEQFF.

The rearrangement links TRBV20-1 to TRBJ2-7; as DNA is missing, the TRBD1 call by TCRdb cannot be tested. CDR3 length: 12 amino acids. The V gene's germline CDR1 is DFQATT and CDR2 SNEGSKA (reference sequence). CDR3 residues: CSAPLGGDEQYF.

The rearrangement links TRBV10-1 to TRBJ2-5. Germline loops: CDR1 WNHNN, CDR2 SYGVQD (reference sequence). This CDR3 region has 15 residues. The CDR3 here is CASSATDDTQETQYF.

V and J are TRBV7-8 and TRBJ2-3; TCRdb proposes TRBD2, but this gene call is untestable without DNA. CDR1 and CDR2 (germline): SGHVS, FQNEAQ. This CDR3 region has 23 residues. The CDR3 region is CASSHASPQAGRAGGLSTDTQYF.

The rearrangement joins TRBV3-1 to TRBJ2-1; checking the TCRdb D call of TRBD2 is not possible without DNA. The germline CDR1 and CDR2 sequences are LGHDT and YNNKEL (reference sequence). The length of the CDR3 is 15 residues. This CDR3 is CASSQETLGRGEQFF.

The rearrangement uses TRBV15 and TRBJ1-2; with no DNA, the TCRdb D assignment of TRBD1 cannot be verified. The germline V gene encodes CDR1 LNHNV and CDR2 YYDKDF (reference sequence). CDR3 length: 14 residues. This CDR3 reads CATSSIRQGISYTF.

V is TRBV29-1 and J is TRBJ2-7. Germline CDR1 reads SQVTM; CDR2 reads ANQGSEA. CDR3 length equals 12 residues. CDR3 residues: CSVEGDDYEQYF.

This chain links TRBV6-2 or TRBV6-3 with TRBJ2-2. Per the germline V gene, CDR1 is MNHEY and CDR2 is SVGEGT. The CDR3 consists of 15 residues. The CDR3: CASSYSIAYTGELFF.

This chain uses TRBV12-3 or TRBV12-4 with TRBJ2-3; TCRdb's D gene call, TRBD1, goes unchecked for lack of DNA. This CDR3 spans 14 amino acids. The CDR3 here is CASSLFAPTDTQYF.

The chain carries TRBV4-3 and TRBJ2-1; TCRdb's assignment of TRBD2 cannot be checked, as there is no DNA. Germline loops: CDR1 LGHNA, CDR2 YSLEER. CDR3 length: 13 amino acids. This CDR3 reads CASSRGELDEQFF.

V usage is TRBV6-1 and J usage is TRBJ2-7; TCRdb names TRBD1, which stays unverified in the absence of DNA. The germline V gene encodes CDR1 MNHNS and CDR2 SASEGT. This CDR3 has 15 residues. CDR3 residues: CASRFAVGGSYEQYF.

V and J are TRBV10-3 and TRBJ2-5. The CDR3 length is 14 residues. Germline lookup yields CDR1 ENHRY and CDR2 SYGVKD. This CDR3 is CAISRQPAQETQYF.

CDR3 region: CASSLWRGTDTQYF. The V gene is TRBV28, the J gene TRBJ2-3; TCRdb selects TRBD2, and the lack of DNA leaves this call unchecked. Per the germline V gene, CDR1 is MDHEN and CDR2 is SYDVKM. The CDR3 consists of 14 residues.

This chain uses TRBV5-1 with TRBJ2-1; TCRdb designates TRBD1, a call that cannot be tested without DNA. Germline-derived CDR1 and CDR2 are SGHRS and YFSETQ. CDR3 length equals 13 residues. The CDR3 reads CASSPGQGYEQFF.